The 11 T cell receptor beta chains below were found in one sample sequenced in a study of blood T cell repertoires in COVID-19. Produced via immunoSEQ multiplex PCR; TCRdb's table is partial and in-frame only. Among 50,000 to 65,000 clones, about 86% were seen once, and the ten largest hold roughly 6.3%. Specimen: peripheral blood. Receptors were obtained from a human donor in a cohort sampled during active COVID-19.

The rearrangement uses TRBV30 and TRBJ2-1; the D gene is possibly TRBD2 (5 bases). The CDR3 has 12 residues. Germline-derived CDR1 and CDR2 are GTSNPN and SVGIG (reference sequence). Trimming removed 1 base from V and 9 bases from J, with 10 bases in between. The chain's CDR3 is CAWSDYSGEQFF. CDR3 nucleotide sequence: TGTGCCTGGAGTGACTACAGCGGTGAGCAGTTCTTC.

The chain combines TRBV30 with TRBJ2-4, with 7 bases that match TRBD2. Germline V lookup: CDR1 GTSNPN, CDR2 SVGIG (reference sequence). The CDR3 spans 15 residues. J lost 6 bases, V lost 3 bases, and 11 bases had no gene match. In DNA form, the CDR3 reads TGTGCCTGGAGGGGATGGCGGGAGAGGAGAAACATTCAGTACTTC. Translating gives CAWRGWRERRNIQYF.

CDR3 nucleotide sequence: TGTGCCAGTAGTAGGACTAGCGCTAAGAACACCGGGGAGCTGTTTTTT. Protein product: CASSRTSAKNTGELFF. This chain connects TRBV19 to TRBJ2-2, with 9 bases lining up with TRBD2. Trimming took 4 bases from V and 1 from J; bases not matched to a gene: 4. Germline CDR1 is LNHDA and CDR2 is SQIVND (reference sequence). The CDR3 length is 16 residues.

This clone was observed once. This sequence joins TRBV19 and TRBJ2-3; D is perhaps TRBD1 (5 bases). V was clipped by 1 base and J by 6 bases, with 11 bases between them. CDR3 length: 14 amino acids. The germline V gene has CDR1 LNHDA and CDR2 SQIVND (reference sequence). In DNA form, the CDR3 reads TGTGCCAGTAGTATAGGGGGCAACGGGGATACGCAGTATTTT. This codes for CASSIGGNGDTQYF.

This chain uses TRBV27 with TRBJ1-5, with no clear D. Trimming cost V 6 bases and J 0 bases, with 9 bases left between them. Per the germline V gene, CDR1 is MNHEY and CDR2 is SMNVEV (reference sequence). CDR3 length: 14 residues. The CDR3 coding sequence is TGTGCCAGCAGGTCCCTAAATAGCAATCAGCCCCAGCATTTT. This codes for CASRSLNSNQPQHF.

CDR3 bases: TGCGCCAGCAGCCCGGACAGGGGCGGCGGTGAAAAACTGTTTTTT. Translation: CASSPDRGGGEKLFF. The J gene is TRBJ1-4, the V gene TRBV5-1; 9 nucleotides match TRBD1. This CDR3 is 15 amino acids long. The junction had 8 bases not matched to a gene; V was cut back by 4 bases and J by 7 bases. CDR1 and CDR2 from the germline V gene are SGHRS and YFSETQ.

The V gene is TRBV6-2 or TRBV6-3, the J gene TRBJ1-5, with TRBD1 matching over 9 bases. Germline CDR1 and CDR2: MNHEY and SVGEGT. The CDR3 sequence is 14 residues long. V dropped 6 bases and J dropped 8; count of bases not matched to a gene: 8. CDR3 amino acids: CASSPGQGTKPQHF. The CDR3 DNA follows: TGTGCCAGCAGCCCCGGACAGGGGACGAAGCCCCAGCATTTT.

J is TRBJ2-1 and V is TRBV5-1, with D perhaps matching TRBD2 (6 bases). Trimming left V 2 bases short and J 2 bases short, with 8 bases between. The CDR3 extends over 14 amino acids. Germline V gene sequence: CDR1 SGHRS, CDR2 YFSETQ. The CDR3 spells CASSFSGTYNEQFF. The CDR3 DNA is TGCGCCAGCAGCTTTAGCGGAACCTACAATGAGCAGTTCTTC.

The table lists this clone with a few counts. The CDR3 DNA follows: TGTGCCAGCAGAACTCTAGACAGGGGAGGGGAGCCCCAGCATTTT. Translated: CASRTLDRGGEPQHF. J is TRBJ1-5 and V is TRBV6-5, with TRBD1 identical over 8 bases. With V trimmed by 6 bases and J by 8 bases, 12 bases remained unmatched. This CDR3 has 15 residues. Germline V gene data show CDR1 as MNHEY and CDR2 as SVGAGI.

This clone has just one count. The chain employs TRBV5-4 and TRBJ2-7; D is unresolved. CDR3 size: 13 residues. Germline CDR1 is SGHNT and CDR2 is YYREEE (reference sequence). Trimming left V 0 bases short and J 2 bases short, with 6 bases between. CDR3 amino acids: CASSLDTTYEQYF. CDR3 DNA: TGTGCCAGCAGCTTGGACACGACCTACGAGCAGTACTTC.

This clone was seen only once. The V and J genes are TRBV4-1 and TRBJ2-7; 7 bases align to TRBD1. The germline V gene has CDR1 MGHRA and CDR2 YSYEKL. J gave up 7 bases and V 5 bases, and 17 bases lay outside the gene matches. This CDR3 has 16 residues. CDR3 sequence: CASSIRAGQEVVEQYF. The CDR3 DNA is TGCGCCAGCAGCATTAGGGCTGGACAGGAGGTAGTAGAGCAGTACTTC.